Following are 19 T cell receptor beta chains from one sample sequenced in a study of T cells in Graves' hyperthyroidism and ophthalmopathy. Amplification targeted TCR beta CDR3 regions from RNA transcripts. With the HTBI primer set, the TCR CDR3 went through a first round of RT-PCR. TCRdb itself ran the multiplex PCR reads through MiXCR, one entry per CDR3 protein. The sample comprises roughly 500,000 distinct CDR3 sequences, 40% to 55% of which are singletons, and about two fifths rests with the top ten. The sequenced sample was peripheral blood or thyroid tissue (not recorded which). The receptors derive from an adult woman with Graves' disease, either hyperthyroidism or ophthalmopathy (not recorded which).

The chain recombines TRBV10-3 with TRBJ1-5; perhaps TRBD1 as D (5 bases). The CDR3 extends over 16 amino acids. The V and J ends lost 6 bases and 1 base respectively, with 16 bases between them. The germline CDR1 and CDR2 sequences are ENHRY and SYGVKD. CDR3 residues: CAIRSQGDGSNQPQHF. DNA of the CDR3: TGTGCCATCAGAAGTCAGGGCGATGGCAGCAATCAGCCCCAGCATTTT.

The chain recombines TRBV7-9 with TRBJ1-1; 8 nucleotides line up with TRBD1. The length of the CDR3 is 16 residues. The germline CDR1 and CDR2 sequences are SEHNR and FQNEAQ (reference sequence). The ends lost 5 bases at V and 0 bases at J; junction bases unmatched: 8. DNA for the CDR3: TGTGCCAGCAGCCCCCGACAGGGGCCTATGAACACTGAAGCTTTCTTT. As protein: CASSPRQGPMNTEAFF.

This clonotype was counted between two and nine times. The chain is built from TRBV28 and TRBJ1-1; no firm D call. Germline V lookup: CDR1 MDHEN, CDR2 SYDVKM. CDR3 size: 11 residues. Trimming removed 10 bases from V and 1 base from J, with 7 bases in between. CDR3 nucleotide sequence: TGTGCCACGGTGGGGAACACTGAAGCTTTCTTT. It encodes CATVGNTEAFF.

The J gene is TRBJ1-4, the V gene TRBV2; TRBD1 matches 7 bases. J lost 7 bases, V lost 5 bases, and 10 bases had no gene match. CDR1 SNHLY and CDR2 FYNNEI come from the germline V gene. The CDR3 covers 15 residues. The CDR3 protein is CASSSQGMNTEKLFF. CDR3 sequence (DNA): TGTGCCAGCAGTTCACAGGGGATGAACACTGAAAAACTGTTTTTT.

The chain uses TRBV6-1 and TRBJ1-3; the D gene is possibly TRBD1 (5 bases). V dropped 6 bases and J dropped 4 bases, with 7 bases sitting between them. The CDR3 runs to 12 residues. Germline V gene lookup returns CDR1 MNHNS and CDR2 SASEGT. The CDR3 spells CASRDTGNTIYF. CDR3 coding DNA: TGTGCCAGCAGGGACACAGGAAACACCATATATTTT.

This clonotype was seen at least ten times. This chain joins TRBV19 and TRBJ2-2, with D tentatively TRBD1 (5 bases). V was pared by 4 bases and J by 2 bases, with 8 bases between. CDR1 is LNHDA and CDR2 is SQIVND in the germline V gene (reference sequence). The CDR3 has 14 residues. CDR3 sequence: CASSSQGNTGELFF. CDR3 DNA: TGTGCCAGTAGTAGCCAGGGTAACACCGGGGAGCTGTTTTTT. The full variable domain, rest sourced from reference TRBV19 and TRBJ2-2, is DGGITQSPKYLFRKEGQNVTLSCEQNLNHDAMYWYRQDPGQGLRLIYYSQIVNDFQKGDIAEGYSVSREKKESFPLTVTSAQKNPTAFYLCASSSQGNTGELFFGEGSRLTVL.

The V gene is TRBV10-3, the J gene TRBJ2-5, with D possibly matching TRBD1 (5 bases). Germline loops: CDR1 ENHRY, CDR2 SYGVKD. This CDR3 comprises 13 residues. Trimming removed 3 bases at V and 6 bases at J, with 11 bases between. CDR3 DNA sequence: TGTGCCATCAGTGACGGCCAGGGCCAGACCCAGTACTTC. This translates into CAISDGQGQTQYF.

This clonotype was detected many times. The chain carries TRBV5-1 and TRBJ1-2, with TRBD1 matching 9 bases. CDR3 length: 14 residues. Germline assignment: CDR1 SGHRS and CDR2 YFSETQ. After removal of 4 bases from V and 4 bases from J, the junction contained 5 bases not matched to a gene. The CDR3 is CASSRDRGSYGYTF. The CDR3 region has the DNA TGCGCCAGCAGCAGAGACAGGGGGAGCTATGGCTACACCTTC.

The gene calls are TRBV29-1 and TRBJ2-2; 7 bases agree with TRBD1. J lost 2 bases, V lost 8 bases, and 11 bases had no gene match. The CDR3 length is 15 residues. Germline lookup yields CDR1 SQVTM and CDR2 ANQGSEA. CDR3 residues: CSFLGDSRNTGELFF. In nucleotides, the CDR3 is TGCAGCTTCCTAGGGGACAGCAGAAACACCGGGGAGCTGTTTTTT.

The chain is built from TRBV20-1 and TRBJ1-1; a weak D match, TRBD1 (6 bases). The CDR3 totals 13 residues. Deletions cut 4 bases from V and 3 bases from J, with 12 bases between. CDR1 and CDR2 (germline): DFQATT, SNEGSKA (reference sequence). DNA of the CDR3: TGCAGTGCTATGGGACACAGGGACACTGAAGCTTTCTTT. Its protein product is CSAMGHRDTEAFF.

The sample holds a few counts of this clonotype. The J gene is TRBJ1-2, the V gene TRBV7-3; no reliable D call. Trimming cost V 6 bases and J 4 bases, with 27 bases left between them. This CDR3 is 18 amino acids long. Germline loops: CDR1 SGHTA, CDR2 FQGTGA. CDR3 nucleotide sequence: TGTGCCAGCAGGATCCGACGCGTGTGGCAGTTAAGACCCTATGGCTACACCTTC. It codes for CASRIRRVWQLRPYGYTF.

This clonotype occurred many times. The chain joins TRBV29-1 to TRBJ2-2; D possibly corresponds to TRBD1 (6 bases). V was shortened by 5 bases and J by 1 base, with 17 bases between the two germline ends. Germline CDR1 is SQVTM and CDR2 is ANQGSEA. This CDR3 is built from 16 residues. For the CDR3, the DNA is TGCAGCGTTATAGGGACACAGGGATGGAACACCGGGGAGCTGTTTTTT. Its translation: CSVIGTQGWNTGELFF.

This clonotype was seen repeatedly, ten times or more. This sequence joins TRBV7-2 and TRBJ1-5; D remains unclear. V lost 6 bases to trimming and J lost 6 bases, with 9 bases between them. The CDR3 extends over 12 amino acids. CDR1 and CDR2 (germline): SGHTA, FQGNSA. The CDR3 DNA reads TGTGCCAGCAGTTCGCCGGGTCAGCCCCAGCATTTT. This translates into CASSSPGQPQHF.

This clonotype was detected a few times. The chain uses TRBV24-1 and TRBJ2-5, with D perhaps matching TRBD1 or TRBD2 (5 bases each). Trimming left V 4 bases short and J 2 bases short, with 10 bases between. This CDR3 contains 14 residues. Germline CDR1 is KGHDR and CDR2 is SFDVKD. In DNA form, the CDR3 reads TGTGCCACCAGTGACTCGGGGCCTCAAGAGACCCAGTACTTC. Its protein product is CATSDSGPQETQYF.

The rearrangement uses TRBV5-6 and TRBJ2-7; D not certain. Germline V gene lookup returns CDR1 SGHDT and CDR2 YYEEEE. This CDR3 comprises 14 residues. V gave up 5 bases and J gave up 3 bases, with 15 bases separating them. As DNA, the CDR3 is TGTGCCAGCAGTTTTTTCCGTCGCGTCTACGAGCAGTACTTC. Its translation: CASSFFRRVYEQYF.

This clonotype appeared a few times. V gene TRBV11-2 combines with J gene TRBJ2-7; D possibly matches TRBD1 or TRBD2 (6 bases each). This CDR3 region has 15 residues. CDR1 is SGHAT, CDR2 FQNNGV, per germline. With 5 bases removed from V and 7 bases from J, the gap between germline ends came to 21 bases. CDR3: CASSSLRGPLREQYF. CDR3 nucleotides: TGTGCCAGCAGCAGCTTACGGGGGCCCCTACGGGAGCAGTACTTC.

This clonotype was seen repeatedly, ten times or more. The J gene is TRBJ2-7, the V gene TRBV10-3; 10 positions agree with TRBD2. The germline V gene encodes CDR1 ENHRY and CDR2 SYGVKD. V dropped 5 bases and J dropped 6; count of bases not matched to a gene: 19. The CDR3 has 18 amino acids. CDR3 nucleotide sequence: TGTGCCATCAGTCTGAAACCTTTAAGGACTAGCGGACCCTCCGAGCAGTACTTC. Translated, it gives CAISLKPLRTSGPSEQYF.

The gene calls are TRBV15 and TRBJ2-5, with TRBD1 matching over 8 bases. V lost 8 bases and J lost 0; bases outside the gene matches: 8. Germline V gene lookup returns CDR1 LNHNV and CDR2 YYDKDF (reference sequence). The CDR3 is made up of 15 amino acids. Here the CDR3 DNA reads TGTGCCACCGGCACAGGACAGGGATACCAAGAGACCCAGTACTTC. It specifies CATGTGQGYQETQYF.

This clonotype was recorded once. The genes are TRBV24-1 and TRBJ2-5, with D maybe TRBD1 (5 bases). CDR1 is KGHDR, CDR2 SFDVKD, per germline. The CDR3 is made up of 13 amino acids. V lost 3 bases to trimming and J lost 5 bases, with 9 bases between them. CDR3 protein: CATSDRGRETQYF. The CDR3 DNA reads as TGTGCCACCAGTGATAGGGGAAGGGAGACCCAGTACTTC.